This entry concerns a single T cell receptor (beta chain). CDR3 length: 15 amino acids. Per germline, CDR1 LNHNV and CDR2 YYDKDF (reference sequence). Between the trimmed V and J ends, which lost 4 bases and 4 bases, there was a span of 16 bases. Cohort allocation depended upon clinical history that participants reported. The data derive from a study of blood T cell repertoires in COVID-19. As for the study in general: Acute and convalescent COVID-19 specimens originated in the United States, Italy and Spain. Sources were T cells, B-cell-depleted T cells, or PBMCs; the material itself was cDNA or gDNA.

This table comes from immunoSEQ multiplex PCR, and its TCRdb copy is limited to in-frame clones, with some not included. The sample shows 320,000 or so clones, 75% to 90% of them seen only once. The chain links TRBV15 to TRBJ1-1; perhaps TRBD1 as D (6 bases). This receptor was taken from a man in his 60s who had recovered from COVID-19. Input material: PBMCs or T cells enriched from blood (not recorded which). CDR3 DNA sequence: TGTGCCACCAGCAAGGTGGGACATCGGGGCACTGAAGCTTTCTTT. It is translated as CATSKVGHRGTEAFF.